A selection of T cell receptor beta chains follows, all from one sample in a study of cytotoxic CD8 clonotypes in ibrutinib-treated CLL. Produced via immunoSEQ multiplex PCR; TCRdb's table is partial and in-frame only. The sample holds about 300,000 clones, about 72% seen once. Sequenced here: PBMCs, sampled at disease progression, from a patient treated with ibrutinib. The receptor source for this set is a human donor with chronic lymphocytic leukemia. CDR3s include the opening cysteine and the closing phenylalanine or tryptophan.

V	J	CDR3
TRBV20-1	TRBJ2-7	CSATPPYEQYF
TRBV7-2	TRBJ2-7	CASSTRGEQYF
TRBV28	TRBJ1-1	CASSLFSPLGATEAFF
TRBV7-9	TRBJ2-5	CASSLAGTGVGTQYF
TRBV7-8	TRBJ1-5	CASSSGWTGNQPQHF
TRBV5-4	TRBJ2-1	CASSVYRDRVPEQFF
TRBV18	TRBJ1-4	CASSQIQGLANEKLFF
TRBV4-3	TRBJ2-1	CASSQGQLVYSYNEQFF
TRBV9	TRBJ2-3	CASSVASGRDTQYF
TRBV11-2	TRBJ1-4	CASSLGRNPREKLFF
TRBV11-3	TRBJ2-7	CASSPTGAPTHEQYF
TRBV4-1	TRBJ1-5	CASSQSQFQSQPQHF
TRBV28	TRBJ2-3	CASSSELDTQYF
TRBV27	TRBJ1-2	CASSWSTGGRYTF
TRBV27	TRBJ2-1	CASSPRAHNEQFF
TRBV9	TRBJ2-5	CASSVDFAETQYF